The entry that follows covers one T cell receptor beta chain sequence. Per the germline V gene, CDR1 is GTSNPN and CDR2 is SVGIG (reference sequence). With 3 bases removed from V and 6 bases from J, the gap between germline ends came to 12 bases. The CDR3 extends over 13 amino acids. This entry belongs to a study of OX40 agonist ivuxolimab in advanced cancers. The method was immunoSEQ multiplex PCR; TCRdb's version includes in-frame clones alone and lacks a portion of them. The sample consists of around 69,000 clones, 85% of them appearing once. The chain combines TRBV30 with TRBJ1-5; no reliable D call. This clonotype was sampled from an adult with an advanced solid tumor such as melanoma, head and neck, liver or kidney cancer. Sequenced here: CD4+ or CD8+ T cells sorted from blood, sampled in a trial of the OX40 agonist ivuxolimab. The chain's CDR3 is CAWSPKTSQPQHF. DNA of the CDR3: TGTGCCTGGAGCCCTAAAACTAGTCAGCCCCAGCATTTT.